This is a list of T cell receptor beta chains from one sample in a study of radiotherapy plus CTLA-4 blockade in lung cancer. TCRdb keeps only in-frame clones here, not all; method: immunoSEQ multiplex PCR. The sample includes 70,000 to 85,000 clones, over 65% of them seen just once. The sample here was peripheral blood, taken from a patient treated with radiotherapy plus ipilimumab. Receptor source: a human donor with non-small cell lung cancer whose response to radiotherapy plus ipilimumab could not be evaluated. Both conserved end residues are part of each CDR3. The D gene is left open where the match is weak. Expanded clones are given a class, and other clones once, few, many or no size at all.

few	TRBV28	TRBJ2-2	TRBD1	CASTSTGTGGTGELFF	TGTGCCAGCACCTCAACCGGGACAGGAGGCACCGGGGAGCTGTTTTTT
.	TRBV7-8	TRBJ1-1	.	CASSLRTTRMNTEAFF	TGTGCCAGCAGCTTACGGACAACCCGCATGAACACTGAAGCTTTCTTT
.	TRBV5-1	TRBJ2-1	TRBD1	CASSWTGSPYNEQFF	TGCGCCAGCAGCTGGACAGGGTCCCCTTACAATGAGCAGTTCTTC
few	TRBV6-5	TRBJ1-3	.	CASSYDGYSGNTIYF	TGTGCCAGCAGTTACGACGGGTACTCTGGAAACACCATATATTTT
.	TRBV4-2	TRBJ2-7	TRBD1	CASSRNTGQPSYEQYF	TGTGCCAGCAGCCGAAACACGGGACAGCCTTCCTACGAGCAGTACTTC
.	TRBV19	TRBJ2-5	TRBD1	CASSPRTGWQETQYF	TGTGCCAGTAGCCCCAGGACAGGCTGGCAAGAGACCCAGTACTTC
.	TRBV19	TRBJ2-1	TRBD1	CASSPTSGTGINNEQFF	TGTGCCAGTAGTCCCACTTCCGGGACAGGAATAAACAATGAGCAGTTCTTC
.	TRBV5-1	TRBJ2-7	TRBD1	CASSGSRDSSYEQYF	TGCGCCAGCAGCGGGAGCCGGGACAGCTCCTACGAGCAGTACTTC
once	TRBV28	TRBJ2-7	TRBD1	CASSLPGTGIFQYF	TGTGCCAGCAGTCTCCCCGGGACAGGGATCTTCCAGTACTTC
.	TRBV30	TRBJ2-1	TRBD2	CAWSVREPAEQFF	TGTGCCTGGAGTGTGCGGGAGCCGGCTGAGCAGTTCTTC
.	TRBV7-9	TRBJ2-7	TRBD2	CASRGRGGDEQYF	TGTGCCAGCAGGGGGCGGGGGGGAGACGAGCAGTACTTC
once	TRBV19	TRBJ2-1	TRBD2	CASSIRRGLEGIDNEQFF	TGTGCCAGTAGTATAAGAAGGGGACTAGAAGGTATTGACAATGAGCAGTTCTTC
.	TRBV30	TRBJ2-1	.	CAWSAGMSYNEQFF	TGTGCCTGGAGTGCAGGGATGTCCTACAATGAGCAGTTCTTC
once	TRBV5-4	TRBJ2-3	TRBD1	CASSTGTGNPPYTDTQYF	TGTGCCAGCAGTACCGGGACAGGAAACCCGCCTTACACAGATACGCAGTATTTT
.	TRBV11-3	TRBJ2-3	.	CASSLLGGRTDTQYF	TGTGCCAGCAGCTTATTGGGAGGTCGCACAGATACGCAGTATTTT
once	TRBV10-2	TRBJ2-3	.	CASSESYYTQYF	TGCGCCAGCAGTGAGTCGTACTATACGCAGTATTTT
.	TRBV7-2	TRBJ1-5	.	CASSPGGANQPQHF	TGTGCCAGCAGCCCAGGAGGGGCCAATCAGCCCCAGCATTTT
few	TRBV5-1	TRBJ2-7	.	CASSKTLDEQYF	TGCGCCAGCAGCAAAACACTAGACGAGCAGTACTTC
.	TRBV29-1	TRBJ2-7	.	CSVELPRGTYEQYF	TGCAGCGTTGAACTCCCTAGAGGAACCTACGAGCAGTACTTC
once	TRBV27	TRBJ2-3	TRBD1	CASSLTGTGGSTDTQYF	TGTGCCAGCAGTCTTACCGGGACAGGGGGTAGCACAGATACGCAGTATTTT
.	TRBV10-1	TRBJ2-7	TRBD1	CASSDGWTGGDEQYF	TGCGCCAGCAGTGACGGGTGGACAGGGGGCGACGAGCAGTACTTC
few	TRBV7-9	TRBJ1-2	TRBD1	CASSLDGTGVRGYTF	TGTGCCAGCAGCTTAGACGGGACAGGGGTGCGGGGCTACACCTTC
.	TRBV9	TRBJ1-2	TRBD1	CASSVGQGNGYTF	TGTGCCAGCAGCGTGGGACAGGGGAATGGCTACACCTTC
.	TRBV30	TRBJ2-1	.	CAWGQNNEQFF	TGTGCCTGGGGACAGAACAATGAGCAGTTCTTC
.	TRBV27	TRBJ1-2	TRBD1	CASNPGTGSYGYTF	TGTGCCAGCAATCCCGGGACAGGGTCTTATGGCTACACCTTC
once	TRBV27	TRBJ1-2	.	CASSLNNPFSGYTF	TGTGCCAGCAGTTTGAACAACCCCTTCTCTGGCTACACCTTC
.	TRBV5-6	TRBJ2-5	TRBD1	CASSQGQQETQYF	TGTGCCAGCAGTCAGGGACAGCAAGAGACCCAGTACTTC
.	TRBV11-1	TRBJ1-2	.	CASTLSLGGDYGYTF	TGTGCCAGCACCCTTTCGCTAGGGGGTGACTATGGCTACACCTTC
.	TRBV27	TRBJ1-5	.	CATGGSNQPQHF	TGTGCCACGGGGGGGAGCAATCAGCCCCAGCATTTT
.	TRBV7-3	TRBJ2-3	TRBD2	CASSLTVLAGIHTDTQYF	TGTGCCAGCAGCTTAACGGTTCTAGCGGGGATTCACACAGATACGCAGTATTTT
.	TRBV2	TRBJ1-6	TRBD1	CASSPRDRATYNSPLHF	TGTGCCAGCAGCCCCCGGGACAGGGCAACCTATAATTCACCCCTCCACTTT
.	TRBV4-1	TRBJ1-2	.	CASSQTTGNYGYTF	TGCGCCAGCAGCCAAACGACAGGAAACTATGGCTACACCTTC
.	TRBV9	TRBJ2-5	TRBD1	CASSLGTGGPETQYF	TGTGCCAGCAGCCTCGGGACAGGGGGCCCGGAGACCCAGTACTTC
once	TRBV30	TRBJ2-3	TRBD2	CAWRAGDSSTDTQYF	TGTGCCTGGAGGGCGGGAGACTCTAGCACAGATACGCAGTATTTT
.	TRBV5-5	TRBJ1-5	.	CASSLSWGLSSNQPQHF	TGTGCCAGCAGCTTATCCTGGGGCCTTTCTAGCAATCAGCCCCAGCATTTT